This TCR beta chain was profiled in a study of CD8+ T cells in alopecia areata. Sequencing used cDNA as its template, made by extracting RNA and reverse transcribing it. Profiling relied on immunoSEQ multiplex PCR, and the TCRdb table lists in-frame clones only, not all of them. The table records around 86,000 clones, 70% to 80% of them present only once. Looked up from germline, CDR1 is SGHRS and CDR2 is YFSETQ. The CDR3 contains 18 residues. A remark on this clone: The junction shows a germline mismatch at one end, possibly a read error.

Treatment described: oral pan-JAK inhibitor, 5-10 mg twice daily. Collected material from alopecia areata patients comprised lesional scalp punch biopsies and peripheral blood. This receptor was identified in a human donor with alopecia areata. This specimen consisted of CD8+ T cells sorted from blood, obtained at week 44, from a patient treated with tofacitinib. V is TRBV5-1 and J is TRBJ2-3; TRBD2 aligns across 8 bases. The CDR3 here is CASSLGTRTPLPTDTQYF. The DNA of the CDR3 is TGCGCCAGCAGTTTGGGGACTAGGACCCCCCTACCTACAGATACGCAGTATTTT.